Each of the 19 T cell receptor beta chains below was sequenced from the same sample in a study of early T cells in non-severe SARS-CoV-2 infection. TCRdb re-called the 5' RACE reads through MiXCR, storing one row per CDR3 protein. The sample carries some 48,000 distinct CDR3 sequences, 13% recorded once. The source material was whole blood. All receptors derive from an adult who was a healthcare worker with PCR-confirmed SARS-CoV-2 infection or an uninfected control (not recorded which).

This clonotype was found a few times. V and J are TRBV10-1 and TRBJ2-4; D assignment may be TRBD1 or TRBD2 (5 bases each). V shed 6 bases and J shed 5 bases, with 11 bases lying between them. CDR3 length: 13 residues. In germline, CDR1 is WNHNN, CDR2 SYGVQD (reference sequence). CDR3 in DNA: TGCGCCAGCAGCCGGGACCGCGAAAACATTCAGTACTTC. Residues: CASSRDRENIQYF.

A remark on this clonotype: The junction does not match germline at one end; this may be a read error. The chain combines TRBV29-1 with TRBJ2-7; 8 nucleotides agree with TRBD1. The CDR3 loop spans 13 amino acids. Germline CDR1 SQVTM, CDR2 ANQGSEA. CDR3 protein: CSVEGQGNYEQYF. DNA of the CDR3: TGCAGCGTGGAAGGACAGGGAAACTACGAGCAGTACTTC.

This clonotype has at least ten counts. The chain's CDR3 is CSARDPGGGTDTQYF. Written as DNA, the CDR3 is TGCAGTGCTAGAGATCCAGGGGGAGGAACAGATACGCAGTATTTT. The rearrangement links TRBV20-1 to TRBJ2-3, with a weak D call TRBD1 (7 bases). The CDR3 runs to 15 residues. Trimming removed 0 bases at V and 3 bases at J, with 13 bases between. CDR1 and CDR2 from the germline V gene are DFQATT and SNEGSKA (reference sequence).

This clonotype was seen only a few times. V and J are TRBV11-2 and TRBJ2-7, with 8 bases lining up with TRBD2. Trimming cost V 1 base and J 6 bases; bases outside gene matches: 8. This CDR3 is built from 15 residues. Germline V gene lookup returns CDR1 SGHAT and CDR2 FQNNGV. The CDR3 is CASSLVLAGVSEQYF. DNA for the CDR3: TGTGCCAGCAGCTTAGTTCTAGCGGGTGTCAGCGAGCAGTACTTC. Filled out from reference TRBV11-2 and TRBJ2-7, the complete variable domain reads EAGVAQSPRYKIIEKRQSVAFWCNPISGHATLYWYQQILGQGPKLLIQFQNNGVVDDSQLPKDRFSAERLKGVDSTLKIQPAKLEDSAVYLCASSLVLAGVSEQYFGPGTRLTVT.

This clonotype occurred many times. This sequence joins TRBV7-2 and TRBJ2-1; TRBD1 might be the D (5 bases). The germline V gene encodes CDR1 SGHTA and CDR2 FQGNSA. V lost 3 bases to trimming and J lost 0 bases, with 9 bases between them. This CDR3 contains 15 residues. CDR3 DNA sequence: TGTGCCAGCAGCTTGACAGAACACTCCTACAATGAGCAGTTCTTC. Amino acids: CASSLTEHSYNEQFF. Full variable domain (missing parts from reference TRBV7-2 and TRBJ2-1): GAGVSQSPSNKVTEKGKDVELRCDPISGHTALYWYRQSLGQGLEFLIYFQGNSAPDKSGLPSDRFSAERTGGSVSTLTIQRTQQEDSAVYLCASSLTEHSYNEQFFGPGTRLTVL.

This clonotype has a handful of counts. The chain joins TRBV29-1 to TRBJ1-1; D is unresolved. This CDR3 has 10 amino acids. Germline loops: CDR1 SQVTM, CDR2 ANQGSEA. The V and J ends lost 7 bases and 0 bases respectively, with 3 bases between them. The CDR3 DNA is TGCAGCGGTATGAACACTGAAGCTTTCTTT. Translated, it gives CSGMNTEAFF.

At least ten counts were recorded for this clonotype. The gene calls are TRBV7-9 and TRBJ2-4; 11 nucleotides align to TRBD2. V lost 3 bases and J lost 5; bases outside the gene matches: 6. The CDR3 is 16 amino acids. Looked up from germline, CDR1 is SEHNR and CDR2 is FQNEAQ (reference sequence). In DNA, the CDR3 is TGTGCCAGCAGCTTCATAGCGGGAGGGCCCGAAAACATTCAGTACTTC. This codes for CASSFIAGGPENIQYF.

This clonotype was found many times. This chain links TRBV28 with TRBJ2-3; 9 positions match TRBD2. There are 16 residues in the CDR3. Germline assignment: CDR1 MDHEN and CDR2 SYDVKM. V shed 5 bases and J 3 bases; nucleotides not matched to a gene: 9. The CDR3 bases are TGTGCCAGCAGTCCCCAGCGGGAGGAGAGGACAGATACGCAGTATTTT. Translated: CASSPQREERTDTQYF.

The sample holds many counts of this clonotype. The chain uses TRBV6-6 and TRBJ2-1, with TRBD2 matching 10 bases. The ends lost 2 bases at V and 7 bases at J; junction bases unmatched: 8. In germline, CDR1 is MNHNY, CDR2 SVGAGI (reference sequence). The CDR3 sequence is 16 residues long. CDR3 DNA: TGTGCCAGCAGTTACAGGGCTAGCGGGAGTGGGAATGAGCAGTTCTTC. The encoded protein is CASSYRASGSGNEQFF.

J is TRBJ2-1 and V is TRBV24-1; 10 bases fit TRBD2. The junction had 14 bases not matched to a gene; V was cut back by 3 bases and J by 7 bases. The CDR3 runs to 18 residues. Looked up from germline, CDR1 is KGHDR and CDR2 is SFDVKD. The CDR3 is CATSDMASGSGPLNEQFF. The CDR3 DNA reads as TGTGCCACCAGTGATATGGCTAGCGGGAGCGGTCCTCTAAATGAGCAGTTCTTC.

The CDR3 loop is CSAGILSGEQFF. In nucleotides, the CDR3 is TGCAGTGCTGGGATCCTATCAGGCGAGCAGTTCTTC. This chain joins TRBV20-1 and TRBJ2-1; D not resolved. Per the germline V gene, CDR1 is DFQATT and CDR2 is SNEGSKA (reference sequence). V was cut by 5 bases and J by 10 bases, with 15 bases left in between. The CDR3 spans 12 residues.

This clonotype was observed at least ten times. This chain connects TRBV7-9 to TRBJ2-2, with no clear D. Germline CDR1 is SEHNR and CDR2 is FQNEAQ (reference sequence). V lost 4 bases and J 3 bases, leaving 9 bases between the germline ends. This CDR3 comprises 14 residues. The CDR3 reads CASSYSAHTGELFF. Here the CDR3 DNA reads TGTGCCAGCAGCTATTCTGCGCACACCGGGGAGCTGTTTTTT.

This clonotype came up a few times. This chain joins TRBV5-1 and TRBJ2-7, with 7 bases matching TRBD2. Germline V lookup: CDR1 SGHRS, CDR2 YFSETQ. The CDR3 is 14 residues long. The junction had 7 bases not matched to a gene; V was cut back by 4 bases and J by 3 bases. CDR3 sequence reads: CASSPGDYIYEQYF. The CDR3 DNA reads as TGCGCCAGCAGCCCCGGGGACTACATCTACGAGCAGTACTTC.

The rearrangement uses TRBV3-1 and TRBJ2-1, with TRBD1 matching 8 bases. The J segment lost 4 bases and the V segment lost 1 base, leaving 0 bases of the junction unmatched. CDR1 and CDR2 (germline): LGHDT, YNNKEL (reference sequence). The CDR3 contains 14 residues. The CDR3 region has the DNA TGTGCCAGCAGCCAAGGGACAGGGTACAATGAGCAGTTCTTC. This codes for CASSQGTGYNEQFF.

This clonotype was seen repeatedly, ten times or more. This chain uses TRBV25-1 with TRBJ2-1, with 7 bases aligning to TRBD2. V gave up 9 bases and J gave up 7 bases; unmatched junction bases: 12. Per the germline V gene, CDR1 is MGHDK and CDR2 is SYGVNS. This CDR3 comprises 14 residues. The CDR3 here is CASAPGLRANEQFF. The CDR3 DNA reads as TGTGCCAGTGCGCCGGGACTAAGGGCTAATGAGCAGTTCTTC.

At least ten counts were recorded for this clonotype. The chain has TRBV3-1 and TRBJ2-3, with no clear D. CDR1 LGHDT and CDR2 YNNKEL come from the germline V gene (reference sequence). Trimming left V 1 base short and J 3 bases short, with 17 bases between. The CDR3 is made up of 17 amino acids. Here the CDR3 reads CASSQGIEDLGTDTQYF. The CDR3 DNA reads TGTGCCAGCAGCCAAGGGATTGAGGACCTCGGTACAGATACGCAGTATTTT.

This clonotype was recorded at least ten times. The chain joins TRBV7-3 to TRBJ2-1; no clear D. The CDR3 runs to 15 residues. CDR1 is SGHTA, CDR2 FQGTGA, per germline. V was trimmed by 5 bases and J by 4 bases, leaving 15 bases between them. The CDR3 bases are TGTGCCAGCAGCCCGTCCAGATCCCTATACAATGAGCAGTTCTTC. Protein: CASSPSRSLYNEQFF.

The chain joins TRBV29-1 to TRBJ1-1; maybe TRBD1 (6 bases). V was clipped by 6 bases and J by 0 bases, with 17 bases between them. This CDR3 comprises 15 residues. Germline values: CDR1 SQVTM, CDR2 ANQGSEA. The CDR3 DNA follows: TGCAGCGTCCTGGGGATGGACAGCTTGAACACTGAAGCTTTCTTT. Protein product: CSVLGMDSLNTEAFF. Based on the CDR3 plus reference TRBV29-1 and TRBJ1-1, the full variable domain is SAVISQKPSRDICQRGTSLTIQCQVDSQVTMMFWYRQQPGQSLTLIATANQGSEATYESGFVIDKFPISRPNLTFSTLTVSNMSPEDSSIYLCSVLGMDSLNTEAFFGQGTRLTVV.

In its sample, this clonotype was seen many times. J is TRBJ1-5 and V is TRBV18; D is possibly TRBD1 (5 bases). The ends were cut back, 10 bases at V and 0 bases at J, with 10 bases in the middle. There are 13 residues in the CDR3. Germline V gives CDR1 KGHSH, CDR2 LQKENI. This CDR3 reads CATAGGSNQPQHF. The CDR3, as DNA: TGTGCCACCGCTGGGGGTAGCAATCAGCCCCAGCATTTT.